Listed here are 3 T cell receptor beta chains from one sample, sequenced in a study of T-cell reconstitution after alpha-beta-depleted transplantation in children. Unique molecular identifiers were built into the TCRbeta library. TCRdb independently ran MiXCR on the PCR reads; one entry per CDR3 protein. The sample contains 640,000 or so distinct CDR3 sequences, around 16% of which appear only once. The specimen comprised PBMCs from the stem cell graft donor, sampled from the stem cell graft. The receptors come from a human donor who donated a stem cell graft to a child with acute myeloid leukemia.

The chain is built from TRBV9 and TRBJ2-3; D remains ambiguous. CDR3 length: 12 amino acids. With 6 bases removed from V and 0 bases from J, the gap between germline ends came to 5 bases. CDR1 and CDR2 from the germline V gene are SGDLS and YYNGEE. CDR3: CASKRSTDTQYF. The CDR3 DNA follows: TGTGCCAGCAAGAGGAGCACAGATACGCAGTATTTT.

This clonotype was seen ten or more times. The CDR3 spells CSARRTGVNTEAFF. The CDR3 coding sequence is TGCAGTGCGAGAAGGACAGGGGTTAACACTGAAGCTTTCTTT. The chain joins TRBV20-1 to TRBJ1-1; 9 bases line up with TRBD1. Germline V gene lookup returns CDR1 DFQATT and CDR2 SNEGSKA (reference sequence). The V and J ends lost 6 bases and 2 bases, in that order; junction bases with no gene match: 7. CDR3 length: 14 amino acids.

This chain connects TRBV7-8 to TRBJ2-7, with 8 bases matching TRBD2. V lost 1 base and J lost 1; bases outside the gene matches: 12. CDR3 length: 18 residues. CDR1 is SGHVS, CDR2 FQNEAQ, per germline. The CDR3: CASSLVRFARGDSYEQYF. The CDR3 DNA reads as TGTGCCAGCAGCTTAGTTCGATTCGCGCGGGGGGATTCCTACGAGCAGTACTTC.